The 27 T cell receptor beta chains below all came from one sample that was sequenced in a study of beta chain features in type 1 diabetes. The entirety of the isolated RNA underwent reverse transcription, so expressed TCRB transcripts were sequenced. TCRdb keeps only in-frame clones here, not all; method: immunoSEQ multiplex PCR. The data contain 900,000 or so clones, roughly a sixth of them singletons. The sequenced material came from naive CD4+ T cells from blood. The receptors were sampled from a woman aged 18 to 35 in good health.

The chain employs TRBV27 and TRBJ1-5, with D uncertain. The CDR3 sequence is 16 residues long. CDR1 is MNHEY and CDR2 is SMNVEV in the germline V gene (reference sequence). Trimming removed 3 bases from V and 3 bases from J, with 15 bases in between. CDR3 loop: CASSFARPSSNQPQHF. In nucleotides, the CDR3 is TGTGCCAGCAGTTTTGCCCGGCCCTCGTCCAATCAGCCCCAGCATTTT.

This chain connects TRBV6-1 to TRBJ2-5; D unresolved. The CDR3 covers 11 residues. Trimming pared 6 bases from V and 4 bases from J, leaving 6 bases between. Germline lookup yields CDR1 MNHNS and CDR2 SASEGT. The CDR3: CASRWGETQYF. The CDR3 coding sequence is TGTGCCAGCAGGTGGGGAGAGACCCAGTACTTC.

Only a few counts were recorded for this clone. Other DNA sequences in this specimen translate into the identical CDR3. The chain carries TRBV7-2 and TRBJ2-1; TRBD2 agrees at 9 bases. Losses at the gene ends were 5 bases for V and 4 bases for J; bases not matched to a gene: 3. Germline values: CDR1 SGHTA, CDR2 FQGNSA. This CDR3 is built from 14 residues. In nucleotides, the CDR3 is TGTGCCAGCAGCGCGACTAGCGGTTACAATGAGCAGTTCTTC. Its protein is CASSATSGYNEQFF.

This clone was observed a few times. The rearrangement uses TRBV28 and TRBJ2-1; TRBD2 matches at 10 bases. This CDR3 is built from 15 residues. Trimming cost V 4 bases and J 8 bases; bases outside gene matches: 8. CDR1 is MDHEN and CDR2 is SYDVKM in the germline V gene. In DNA, the CDR3 is TGTGCCAGCAGTTCCTCAGCGGGAGGGCCGTATGAGCAGTTCTTC. Translating gives CASSSSAGGPYEQFF. The full variable domain, its missing parts supplied by reference TRBV28 and TRBJ2-1, is DVKVTQSSRYLVKRTGEKVFLECVQDMDHENMFWYRQDPGLGLRLIYFSYDVKMKEKGDIPEGYSVSREKKERFSLILESASTNQTSMYLCASSSSAGGPYEQFFGPGTRLTVL.

The CDR3 is CASSLAPGEQYF. The CDR3 DNA is TGCGCCAGCAGCTTGGCGCCTGGCGAGCAGTACTTC. The genes are TRBV5-1 and TRBJ2-5; D unclear. The end of the DNA fits TRBJ2-7 better, so the J call may be wrong. Germline V gene sequence: CDR1 SGHRS, CDR2 YFSETQ. CDR3 length: 12 residues.

This clone was counted between two and nine times. This rearrangement joins TRBV15 to TRBJ1-2; 8 nucleotides line up with TRBD1. This CDR3 spans 16 amino acids. The V and J ends lost 1 base and 8 bases, in that order; junction bases with no gene match: 12. Germline loops: CDR1 LNHNV, CDR2 YYDKDF (reference sequence). The CDR3 region has the DNA TGTGCCACCAGCAGAGGATCCGCAGGGGGCCGTTGGGGCTACACCTTC. Encoded protein: CATSRGSAGGRWGYTF.

This clone has just a few counts. The V call is TRBV10-3, the J call TRBJ1-3; D is undetermined. V was cut by 7 bases and J by 4 bases, with 14 bases left in between. CDR1 and CDR2 from the germline V gene are ENHRY and SYGVKD. This CDR3 contains 14 residues. The CDR3 DNA follows: TGTGCCATCACCGGAAAGAACTCAGGAAACACCATATATTTT. Amino acids: CAITGKNSGNTIYF.

The chain couples TRBV27 to TRBJ1-2; a weak D match, TRBD1 (6 bases). Trimming removed 8 bases at V and 8 bases at J, with 15 bases between. Germline V gene data show CDR1 as MNHEY and CDR2 as SMNVEV (reference sequence). This CDR3 has 12 amino acids. In nucleotides, the CDR3 is TGTGCCAGCGGTAGGGGGGCTCGCGGCTACACCTTC. Translating it yields CASGRGARGYTF.

In this sample, this clone turned up a few times. J is TRBJ2-3 and V is TRBV6-5; TRBD1 or TRBD2 may be the D gene (5 bases each). The ends were cut back, 0 bases at V and 6 bases at J, with 10 bases in the middle. Germline V lookup: CDR1 MNHEY, CDR2 SVGAGI. The CDR3 length is 14 residues. The DNA of the CDR3 is TGTGCCAGCAGTTACTCGGGTTGGGGGGATACGCAGTATTTT. Amino acid sequence: CASSYSGWGDTQYF.

V is TRBV11-3 and J is TRBJ2-7; a possible D gene is TRBD2 (6 bases). The CDR3 spans 17 residues. The germline V gene encodes CDR1 SGHNT and CDR2 YENEEA. V was shortened by 2 bases and J by 2 bases, with 19 bases between the two germline ends. The CDR3 spells CASSLLLLVRGTYEQYF. DNA of the CDR3: TGTGCCAGCAGCTTACTCCTATTGGTGCGGGGAACCTACGAGCAGTACTTC.

On this clone: At one end, the junction sequence differs from germline, possibly due to a read error. The chain carries TRBV6-6 and TRBJ2-5, with D possibly TRBD1 on 5 matching bases. The CDR3 covers 11 residues. CDR1 is MNHNY and CDR2 is SVGAGI in the germline V gene (reference sequence). CDR3 DNA: TGTGCCAGCAGTTACGTACAGGCCCAATACTTC. It encodes CASSYVQAQYF.

V is TRBV27 and J is TRBJ2-3; possibly TRBD1 for D (5 bases). Germline V lookup: CDR1 MNHEY, CDR2 SMNVEV (reference sequence). This CDR3 has 13 amino acids. The ends were cut back, 5 bases at V and 2 bases at J, with 8 bases in the middle. CDR3 protein: CASSPDNTDTQYF. In nucleotides, the CDR3 is TGTGCCAGCAGTCCGGACAACACAGATACGCAGTATTTT.

This clone was recorded a few times. The chain's CDR3 is CASSQDLGAGVSNEQFF. CDR3 nucleotides: TGCGCCAGCAGCCAAGATCTGGGAGCGGGAGTATCAAATGAGCAGTTCTTC. This chain joins TRBV4-3 and TRBJ2-1; 8 bases fit TRBD2. Germline values: CDR1 LGHNA, CDR2 YSLEER. The V gene end was trimmed by 0 bases and the J gene end by 7 bases; junction bases not matched to a gene: 11. This CDR3 is built from 17 residues.

The rearrangement links TRBV15 to TRBJ2-7, with D perhaps TRBD1 (6 bases). The CDR3 is 14 residues long. Per germline, CDR1 LNHNV and CDR2 YYDKDF (reference sequence). The V and J ends lost 3 bases and 0 bases respectively, with 9 bases between them. This CDR3 reads CATSRRGISYEQYF. CDR3 in DNA: TGTGCCACCAGCAGGAGGGGGATCTCCTACGAGCAGTACTTC.

The chain joins TRBV7-9 to TRBJ2-1, with 12 bases identical to TRBD1. The V gene end was trimmed by 1 base and the J gene end by 8 bases; junction bases not matched to a gene: 9. This CDR3 contains 17 residues. The germline V gene encodes CDR1 SEHNR and CDR2 FQNEAQ (reference sequence). DNA of the CDR3: TGTGCCAGCAGCTTAGATTATCGGGACAGGGGGCATGATGAGCAGTTCTTC. It is translated as CASSLDYRDRGHDEQFF.

The chain combines TRBV29-1 with TRBJ2-1; 11 nucleotides align to TRBD2. The CDR3 runs 13 residues. Per germline, CDR1 SQVTM and CDR2 ANQGSEA. The V segment lost 7 bases and the J segment 8 bases; nucleotides outside the gene matches: 7. CDR3 in amino acids: CSAFSGRAYEQFF. The CDR3 nucleotides read TGCAGCGCCTTTAGCGGGAGGGCATATGAGCAGTTCTTC.

The chain is built from TRBV5-1 and TRBJ1-1; no firm D call. Germline CDR1 is SGHRS and CDR2 is YFSETQ. Deletions cut 3 bases from V and 11 bases from J, with 20 bases between. The length of the CDR3 is 14 residues. CDR3 DNA sequence: TGCGCCAGCAGCTCCGGAGGTGACCCACGCCCCGCTTTCTTT. Amino acid sequence: CASSSGGDPRPAFF.

The J gene is TRBJ2-1, the V gene TRBV11-1, with 7 positions matching TRBD1. This CDR3 is built from 16 residues. The germline CDR1 and CDR2 sequences are SGHAT and FQDESV (reference sequence). The trim removed 5 bases at V and 0 bases at J, leaving 7 bases unmatched. The CDR3 sequence: CASSRGQDNSYNEQFF. The CDR3 DNA is TGTGCCAGCAGCCGAGGACAGGATAACTCCTACAATGAGCAGTTCTTC.

This clone was detected only a few times. This chain connects TRBV5-8 to TRBJ2-4; 10 bases fit TRBD1. The CDR3 runs 18 residues. Unmatched junction bases numbered 9, after V lost 2 bases and J lost 1 base. In germline, CDR1 is SGHTS, CDR2 YDEGEE. The CDR3 region is CASSLGTGVGSAKNIQYF. CDR3 coding DNA: TGTGCCAGCAGCTTAGGGACAGGGGTCGGGTCGGCCAAAAACATTCAGTACTTC.

The genes are TRBV27 and TRBJ1-2; no definite D call. The CDR3 loop spans 12 amino acids. Germline V gives CDR1 MNHEY, CDR2 SMNVEV (reference sequence). Deletions cut 2 bases from V and 8 bases from J, with 9 bases between. This chain's CDR3 is CASSLGVLGYTF. CDR3 coding DNA: TGTGCCAGCAGTTTAGGTGTTTTAGGCTACACCTTC.

This clone was seen only a few times. The CDR3 DNA sequence: TGTGCCAGCAGTTTTAGAGTTGCGACTAACACCGGGGAGCTGTTTTTT. Its translation is CASSFRVATNTGELFF. This sequence joins TRBV28 and TRBJ2-2; D remains unclear. The CDR3 runs 16 residues. Per germline, CDR1 MDHEN and CDR2 SYDVKM. V lost 3 bases to trimming and J lost 2 bases, with 13 bases between them.

This clone has a handful of counts. The rearrangement uses TRBV6-5 and TRBJ2-2, with D possibly being TRBD1 (5 bases). CDR1 is MNHEY, CDR2 SVGAGI, per germline. V lost 4 bases, J lost 4 bases, and 16 bases lay in between. This CDR3 region has 16 residues. Here the CDR3 DNA reads TGTGCCAGCAGTTCTCGCCGGTCTAGGGGCACCGGGGAGCTGTTTTTT. Translated, it gives CASSSRRSRGTGELFF.

V usage is TRBV10-3 and J usage is TRBJ2-7, with TRBD1 identical over 7 bases. Unmatched junction bases numbered 2, after V lost 6 bases and J lost 6 bases. CDR1 is ENHRY, CDR2 SYGVKD, per germline. The CDR3 is 11 residues long. Here the CDR3 reads CAISNRGEQYF. In nucleotides, the CDR3 is TGTGCCATCAGCAACAGGGGCGAGCAGTACTTC.

The gene calls are TRBV6-5 and TRBJ1-1, with D unresolved. Trimming took 1 base from V and 0 from J, leaving 9 bases between them. Germline V gene data show CDR1 as MNHEY and CDR2 as SVGAGI. CDR3 length equals 15 residues. CDR3: CASSYYGVMNTEAFF. CDR3 coding DNA: TGTGCCAGCAGTTACTATGGGGTAATGAACACTGAAGCTTTCTTT.

V usage is TRBV7-9 and J usage is TRBJ1-5, with D tentatively TRBD1 (5 bases). Germline V gene data show CDR1 as SEHNR and CDR2 as FQNEAQ (reference sequence). The CDR3 contains 16 residues. Trimming took 5 bases from V and 3 from J, leaving 17 bases between them. CDR3: CASSPSGAGPNQPQHF. Here the CDR3 DNA reads TGTGCCAGCAGCCCAAGCGGGGCAGGGCCCAATCAGCCCCAGCATTTT.

A few counts support this clone. The chain carries TRBV29-1 and TRBJ2-5; TRBD2 matches at 11 bases. V shed 6 bases, J shed 1 base, and the junction held 10 bases outside the gene matches. Germline assignment: CDR1 SQVTM and CDR2 ANQGSEA. The CDR3 runs 16 residues. CDR3 amino acids: CSVTAGTSGPQETQYF. In nucleotides, the CDR3 is TGCAGCGTCACCGCCGGGACTAGCGGTCCCCAAGAGACCCAGTACTTC.

Details on this clone: This specimen includes other DNA sequences encoding the same CDR3. This chain links TRBV29-1 with TRBJ2-1; the D is unclear. V lost 3 bases and J lost 6, with 15 bases in between. The germline gives CDR1 SQVTM, CDR2 ANQGSEA. There are 14 residues in the CDR3. The CDR3 coding sequence is TGCAGCGTTGATCCCTCTTGGGGATCCAATGAGCAGTTCTTC. Amino acids: CSVDPSWGSNEQFF.